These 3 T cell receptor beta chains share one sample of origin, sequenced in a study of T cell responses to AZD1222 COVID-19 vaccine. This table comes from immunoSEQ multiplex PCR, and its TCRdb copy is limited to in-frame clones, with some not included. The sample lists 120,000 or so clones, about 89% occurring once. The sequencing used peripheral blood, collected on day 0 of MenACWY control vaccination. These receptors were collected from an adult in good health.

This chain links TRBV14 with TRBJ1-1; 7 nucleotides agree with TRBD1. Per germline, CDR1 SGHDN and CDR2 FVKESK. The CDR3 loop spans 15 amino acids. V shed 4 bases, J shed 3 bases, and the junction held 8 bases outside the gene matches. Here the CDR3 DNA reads TGTGCCAGCAGCCTGGAACAGGGGTCGCACACTGAAGCTTTCTTT. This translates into CASSLEQGSHTEAFF.

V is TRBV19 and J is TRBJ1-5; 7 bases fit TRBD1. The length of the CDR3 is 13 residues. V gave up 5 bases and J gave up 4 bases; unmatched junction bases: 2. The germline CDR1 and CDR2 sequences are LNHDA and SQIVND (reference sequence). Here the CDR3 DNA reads TGTGCCAGTAGTGGGGACAGAAATCAGCCCCAGCATTTT. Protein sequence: CASSGDRNQPQHF. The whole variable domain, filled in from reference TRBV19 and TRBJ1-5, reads DGGITQSPKYLFRKEGQNVTLSCEQNLNHDAMYWYRQDPGQGLRLIYYSQIVNDFQKGDIAEGYSVSREKKESFPLTVTSAQKNPTAFYLCASSGDRNQPQHFGDGTRLSIL.

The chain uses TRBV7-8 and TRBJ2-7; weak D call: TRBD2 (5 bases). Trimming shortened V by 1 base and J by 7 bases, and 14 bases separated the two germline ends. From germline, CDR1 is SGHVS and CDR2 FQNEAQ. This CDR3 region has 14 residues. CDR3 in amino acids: CASSLVGEIWEQYF. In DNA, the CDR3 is TGTGCCAGCAGCTTAGTTGGGGAGATCTGGGAGCAGTACTTC.